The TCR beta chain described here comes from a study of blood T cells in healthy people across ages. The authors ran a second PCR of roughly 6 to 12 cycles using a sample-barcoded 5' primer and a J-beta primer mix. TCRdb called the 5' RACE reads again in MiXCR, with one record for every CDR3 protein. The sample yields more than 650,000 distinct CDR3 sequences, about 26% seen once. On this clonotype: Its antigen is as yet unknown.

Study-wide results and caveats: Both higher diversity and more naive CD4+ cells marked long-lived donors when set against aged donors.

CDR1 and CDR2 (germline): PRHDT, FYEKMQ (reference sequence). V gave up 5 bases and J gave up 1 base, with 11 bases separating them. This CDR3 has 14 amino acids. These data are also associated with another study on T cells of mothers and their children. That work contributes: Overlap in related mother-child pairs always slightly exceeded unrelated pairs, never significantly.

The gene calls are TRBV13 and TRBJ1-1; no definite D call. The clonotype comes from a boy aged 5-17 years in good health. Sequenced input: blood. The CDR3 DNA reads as TGTGCCAGCAGCAAACCCCCAGCGAACACTGAAGCTTTCTTT. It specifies CASSKPPANTEAFF.